This T cell receptor beta chain was recovered during a study of T-cell reconstitution after alpha-beta-depleted transplantation in children. Unique molecular identifiers were incorporated during preparation of the TCRbeta library. Via MiXCR, TCRdb re-called the PCR reads, giving one row per CDR3 protein. Of a few hundred thousand distinct CDR3 sequences listed, 15% to 20% are singletons. This CDR3 spans 15 amino acids. Losses at the gene ends were 0 bases for V and 7 bases for J; bases not matched to a gene: 10. Germline V gene data show CDR1 as SGDLS and CDR2 as YYNGEE. The sequenced sample was PBMCs from the stem cell graft donor, obtained from the stem cell graft. This sequence joins TRBV9 and TRBJ2-7; 7 positions agree with TRBD2. The source is a human donor who donated a stem cell graft to a child with acute lymphoblastic leukemia. The CDR3 loop reads CASSVAMAGASEQYF. The CDR3 DNA reads as TGTGCCAGCAGCGTAGCGATGGCGGGAGCCTCTGAGCAGTACTTC. Looking up the rest from reference TRBV9 and TRBJ2-7 gives the full variable domain: DSGVTQTPKHLITATGQRVTLRCSPRSGDLSVYWYQQSLDQGLQFLIQYYNGEERAKGNILERFSAQQFPDLHSELNLSSLELGDSALYFCASSVAMAGASEQYFGPGTRLTVT.